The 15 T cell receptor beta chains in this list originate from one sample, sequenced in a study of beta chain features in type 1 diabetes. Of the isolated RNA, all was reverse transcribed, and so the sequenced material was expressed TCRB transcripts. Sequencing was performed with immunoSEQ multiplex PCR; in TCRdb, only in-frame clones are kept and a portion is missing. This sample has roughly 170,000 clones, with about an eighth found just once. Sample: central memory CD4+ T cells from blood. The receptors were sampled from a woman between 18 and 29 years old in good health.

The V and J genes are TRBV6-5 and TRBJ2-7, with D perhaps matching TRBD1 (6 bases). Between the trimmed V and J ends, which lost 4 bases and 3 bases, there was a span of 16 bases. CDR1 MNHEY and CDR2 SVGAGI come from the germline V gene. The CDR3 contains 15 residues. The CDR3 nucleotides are TGTGCCAGCAGTTCGACTCGGACAGCGTTCTACGAGCAGTACTTC. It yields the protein CASSSTRTAFYEQYF.

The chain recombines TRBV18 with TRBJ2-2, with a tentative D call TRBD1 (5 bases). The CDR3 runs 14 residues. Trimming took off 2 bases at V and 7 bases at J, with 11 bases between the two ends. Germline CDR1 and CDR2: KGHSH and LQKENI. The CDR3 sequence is CASSPGAVFGELFF. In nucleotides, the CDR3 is TGTGCCAGCTCACCAGGGGCGGTCTTCGGGGAGCTGTTTTTT. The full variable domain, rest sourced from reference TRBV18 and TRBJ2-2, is NAGVMQNPRHLVRRRGQEARLRCSPMKGHSHVYWYRQLPEEGLKFMVYLQKENIIDESGMPKERFSAEFPKEGPSILRIQQVVRGDSAAYFCASSPGAVFGELFFGEGSRLTVL.

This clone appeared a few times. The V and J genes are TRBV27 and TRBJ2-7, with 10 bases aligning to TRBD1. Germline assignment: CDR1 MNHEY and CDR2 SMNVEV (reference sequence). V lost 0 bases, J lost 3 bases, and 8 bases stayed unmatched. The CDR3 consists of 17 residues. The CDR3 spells CASSLSPRDRGIYEQYF. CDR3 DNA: TGTGCCAGCAGTTTATCGCCCCGGGACAGGGGCATCTACGAGCAGTACTTC.

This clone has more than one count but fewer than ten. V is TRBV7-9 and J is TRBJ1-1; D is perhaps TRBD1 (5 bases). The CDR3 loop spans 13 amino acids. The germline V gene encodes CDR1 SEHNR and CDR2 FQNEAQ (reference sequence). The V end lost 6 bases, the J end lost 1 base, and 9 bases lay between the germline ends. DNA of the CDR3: TGTGCCAGCAGTGTCCAGGGGAACACTGAAGCTTTCTTT. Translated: CASSVQGNTEAFF.

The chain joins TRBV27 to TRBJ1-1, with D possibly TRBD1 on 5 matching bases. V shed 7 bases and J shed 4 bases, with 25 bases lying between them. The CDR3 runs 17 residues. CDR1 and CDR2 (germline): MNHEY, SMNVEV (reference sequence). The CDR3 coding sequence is TGTGCCAGCATCCGAACCGGGGGGTCAGAGGTCCTCACTGAAGCTTTCTTT. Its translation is CASIRTGGSEVLTEAFF.

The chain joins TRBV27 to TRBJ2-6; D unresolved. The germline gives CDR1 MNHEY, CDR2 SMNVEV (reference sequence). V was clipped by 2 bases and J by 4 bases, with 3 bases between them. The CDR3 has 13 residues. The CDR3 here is CASSLAGANVLTF. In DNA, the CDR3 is TGTGCCAGCAGTTTAGCGGGGGCCAACGTCCTGACTTTC.

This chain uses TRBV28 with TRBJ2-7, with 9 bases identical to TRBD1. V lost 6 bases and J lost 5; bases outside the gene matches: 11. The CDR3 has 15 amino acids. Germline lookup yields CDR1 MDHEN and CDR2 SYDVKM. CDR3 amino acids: CASRRTGGDQHEQYF. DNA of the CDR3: TGTGCCAGCAGGCGTACAGGGGGCGATCAACACGAGCAGTACTTC.

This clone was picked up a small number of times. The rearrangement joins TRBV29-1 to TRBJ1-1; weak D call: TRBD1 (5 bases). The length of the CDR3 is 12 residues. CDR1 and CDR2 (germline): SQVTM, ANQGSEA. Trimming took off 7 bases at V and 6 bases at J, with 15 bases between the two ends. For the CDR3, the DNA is TGCAGCGGATGGAGGGGTCCACCTGAAGCTTTCTTT. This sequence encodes CSGWRGPPEAFF. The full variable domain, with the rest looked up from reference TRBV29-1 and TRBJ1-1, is SAVISQKPSRDICQRGTSLTIQCQVDSQVTMMFWYRQQPGQSLTLIATANQGSEATYESGFVIDKFPISRPNLTFSTLTVSNMSPEDSSIYLCSGWRGPPEAFFGQGTRLTVV.

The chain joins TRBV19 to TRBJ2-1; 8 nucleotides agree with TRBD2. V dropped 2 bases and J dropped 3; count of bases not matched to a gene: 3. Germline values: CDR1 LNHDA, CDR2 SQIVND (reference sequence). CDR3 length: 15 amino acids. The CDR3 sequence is CASSISSGGYNEQFF. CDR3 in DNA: TGTGCCAGTAGTATATCGAGCGGGGGCTACAATGAGCAGTTCTTC.

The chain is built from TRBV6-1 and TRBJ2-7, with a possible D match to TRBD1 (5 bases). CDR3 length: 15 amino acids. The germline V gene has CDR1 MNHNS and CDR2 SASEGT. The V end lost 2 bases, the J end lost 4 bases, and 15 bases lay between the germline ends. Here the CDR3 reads CASSENGQGLYEQYF. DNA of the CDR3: TGTGCCAGCAGTGAAAACGGCCAGGGTCTTTACGAGCAGTACTTC.

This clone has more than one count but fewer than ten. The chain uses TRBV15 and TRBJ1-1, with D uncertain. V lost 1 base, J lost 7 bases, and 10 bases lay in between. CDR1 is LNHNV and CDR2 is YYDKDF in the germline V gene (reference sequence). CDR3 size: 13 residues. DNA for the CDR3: TGTGCCACCAGCAGAGGAGAGTCCCTTGAAGCTTTCTTT. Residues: CATSRGESLEAFF.

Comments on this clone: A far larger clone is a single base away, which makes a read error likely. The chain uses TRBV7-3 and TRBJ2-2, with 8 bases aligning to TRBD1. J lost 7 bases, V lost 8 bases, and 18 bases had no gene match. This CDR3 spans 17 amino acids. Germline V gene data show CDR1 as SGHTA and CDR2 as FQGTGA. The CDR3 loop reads CASGPTPRTGPGGELFF. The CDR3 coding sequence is TGTGCCAGCGGCCCCACTCCCAGGACAGGGCCCGGCGGGGAGCTGTTTTTT.

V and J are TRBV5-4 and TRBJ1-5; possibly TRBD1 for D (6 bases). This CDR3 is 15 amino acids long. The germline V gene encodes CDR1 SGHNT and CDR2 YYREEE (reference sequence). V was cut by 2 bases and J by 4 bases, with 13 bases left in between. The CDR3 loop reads CASSFGGQSNQPQHF. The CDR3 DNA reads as TGTGCCAGCAGCTTTGGCGGACAGAGTAATCAGCCCCAGCATTTT.

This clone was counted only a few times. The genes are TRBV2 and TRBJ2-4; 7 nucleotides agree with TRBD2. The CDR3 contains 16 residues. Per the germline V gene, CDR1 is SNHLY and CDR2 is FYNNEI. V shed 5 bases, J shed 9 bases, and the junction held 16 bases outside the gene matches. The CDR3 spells CASSPAGTTRGGIQYF. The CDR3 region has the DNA TGTGCCAGCAGTCCAGCGGGAACCACTCGGGGTGGCATTCAGTACTTC.

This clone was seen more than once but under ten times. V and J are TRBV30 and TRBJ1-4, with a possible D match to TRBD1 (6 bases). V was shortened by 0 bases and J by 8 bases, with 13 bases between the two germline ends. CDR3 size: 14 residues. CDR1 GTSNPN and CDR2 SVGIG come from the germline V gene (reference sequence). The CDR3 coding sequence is TGTGCCTGGAGTGTACCAGGGGCCCTGGAAAAACTGTTTTTT. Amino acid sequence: CAWSVPGALEKLFF. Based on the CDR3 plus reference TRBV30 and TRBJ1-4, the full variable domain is SQTIHQWPATLVQPVGSPLSLECTVEGTSNPNLYWYRQAAGRGLQLLFYSVGIGQISSEVPQNLSASRPQDRQFILSSKKLLLSDSGFYLCAWSVPGALEKLFFGSGTQLSVL.